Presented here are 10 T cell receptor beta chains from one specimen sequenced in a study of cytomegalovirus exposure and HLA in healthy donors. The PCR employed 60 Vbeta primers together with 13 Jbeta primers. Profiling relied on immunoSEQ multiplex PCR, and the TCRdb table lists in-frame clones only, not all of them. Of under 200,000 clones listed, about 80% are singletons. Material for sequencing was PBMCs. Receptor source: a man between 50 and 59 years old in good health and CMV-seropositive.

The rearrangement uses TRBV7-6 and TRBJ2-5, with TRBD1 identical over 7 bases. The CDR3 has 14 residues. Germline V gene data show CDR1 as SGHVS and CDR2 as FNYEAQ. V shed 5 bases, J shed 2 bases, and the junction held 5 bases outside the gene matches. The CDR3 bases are TGTGCCAGCAGCCGGGCCAGGGGGCAAGAGACCCAGTACTTC. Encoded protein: CASSRARGQETQYF.

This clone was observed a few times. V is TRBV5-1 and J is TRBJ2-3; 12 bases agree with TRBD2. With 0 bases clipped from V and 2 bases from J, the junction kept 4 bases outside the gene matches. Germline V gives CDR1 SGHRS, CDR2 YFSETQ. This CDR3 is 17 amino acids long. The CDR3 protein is CASSLAASGGVTDTQYF. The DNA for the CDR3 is TGCGCCAGCAGCTTGGCGGCTAGCGGGGGGGTCACAGATACGCAGTATTTT.

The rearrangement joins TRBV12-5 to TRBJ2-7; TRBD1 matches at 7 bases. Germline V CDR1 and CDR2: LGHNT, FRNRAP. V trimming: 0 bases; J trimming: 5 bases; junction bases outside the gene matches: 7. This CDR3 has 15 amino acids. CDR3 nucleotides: TGTGCTAGTGGTTTGGTAAGAAGGGGGCAGCACGAGCAGTACTTC. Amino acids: CASGLVRRGQHEQYF.

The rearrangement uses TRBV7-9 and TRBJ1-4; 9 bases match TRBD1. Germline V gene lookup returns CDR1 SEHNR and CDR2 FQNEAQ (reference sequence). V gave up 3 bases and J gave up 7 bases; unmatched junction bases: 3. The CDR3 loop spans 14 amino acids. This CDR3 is CASSFLQGAEKLFF. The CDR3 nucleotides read TGTGCCAGCAGCTTTTTACAGGGGGCTGAAAAACTGTTTTTT.

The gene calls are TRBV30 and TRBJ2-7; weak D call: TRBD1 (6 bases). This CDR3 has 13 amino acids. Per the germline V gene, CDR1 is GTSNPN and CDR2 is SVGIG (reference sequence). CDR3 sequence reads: CALFGRGSYEQYF. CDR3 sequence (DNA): TGTGCGCTGTTCGGCAGGGGTTCCTACGAGCAGTACTTC.

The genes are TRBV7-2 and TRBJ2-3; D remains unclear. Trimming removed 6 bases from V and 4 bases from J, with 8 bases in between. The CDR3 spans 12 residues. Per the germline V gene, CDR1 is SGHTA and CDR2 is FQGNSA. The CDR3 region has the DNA TGTGCCAGCAGTCTATTCTCAGATACGCAGTATTTT. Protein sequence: CASSLFSDTQYF.

This CDR3 is CASNGPETQYF. The DNA for the CDR3 is TGTGCCAGCAACGGTCCAGAGACCCAGTACTTC. This chain links TRBV28 with TRBJ2-5; D gene uncertain. Germline loops: CDR1 MDHEN, CDR2 SYDVKM. V lost 7 bases to trimming and J lost 4 bases, with 7 bases between them. This CDR3 comprises 11 residues.

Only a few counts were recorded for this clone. CDR3 bases: TGTGCCAGCAGTTCGAGTGCGGGGGGAAATTCACCCCTCCACTTT. It specifies CASSSSAGGNSPLHF. The V and J genes are TRBV28 and TRBJ1-6; D perhaps matches TRBD1 (5 bases). This CDR3 is built from 15 residues. Trimming shortened V by 4 bases and J by 7 bases, and 14 bases separated the two germline ends. Germline-derived CDR1 and CDR2 are MDHEN and SYDVKM.

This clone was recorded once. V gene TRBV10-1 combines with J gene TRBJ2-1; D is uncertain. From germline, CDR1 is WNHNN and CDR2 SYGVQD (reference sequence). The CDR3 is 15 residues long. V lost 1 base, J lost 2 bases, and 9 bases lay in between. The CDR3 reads CASSELGQTYNEQFF. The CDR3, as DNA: TGCGCCAGCAGTGAGTTGGGCCAGACCTACAATGAGCAGTTCTTC.

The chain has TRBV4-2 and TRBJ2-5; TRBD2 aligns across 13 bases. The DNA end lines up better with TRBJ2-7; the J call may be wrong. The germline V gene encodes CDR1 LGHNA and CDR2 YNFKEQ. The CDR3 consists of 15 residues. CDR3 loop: CASSRGLAGEYEQYF. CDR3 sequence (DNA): TGTGCCAGCAGCCGTGGACTAGCGGGGGAATACGAGCAGTACTTC.